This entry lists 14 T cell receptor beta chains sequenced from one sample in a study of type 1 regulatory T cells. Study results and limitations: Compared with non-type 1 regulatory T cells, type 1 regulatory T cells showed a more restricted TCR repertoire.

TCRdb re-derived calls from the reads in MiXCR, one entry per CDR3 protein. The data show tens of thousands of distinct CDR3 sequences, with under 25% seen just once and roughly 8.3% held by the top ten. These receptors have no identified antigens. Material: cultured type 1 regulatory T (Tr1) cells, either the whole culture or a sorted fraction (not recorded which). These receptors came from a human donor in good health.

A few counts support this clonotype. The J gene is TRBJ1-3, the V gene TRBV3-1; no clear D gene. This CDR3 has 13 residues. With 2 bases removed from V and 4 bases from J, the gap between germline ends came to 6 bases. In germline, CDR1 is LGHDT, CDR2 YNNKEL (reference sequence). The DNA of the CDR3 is TGTGCCAGCAGCCAACCGATGGGAAACACCATATATTTT. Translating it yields CASSQPMGNTIYF.

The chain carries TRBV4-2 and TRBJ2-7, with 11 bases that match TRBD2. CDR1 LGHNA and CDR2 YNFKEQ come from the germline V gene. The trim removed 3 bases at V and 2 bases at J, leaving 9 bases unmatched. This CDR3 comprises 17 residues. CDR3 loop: CASSHTGTSGLTYEQYF. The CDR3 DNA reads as TGTGCCAGCAGCCATACCGGGACTAGCGGACTCACCTACGAGCAGTACTTC.

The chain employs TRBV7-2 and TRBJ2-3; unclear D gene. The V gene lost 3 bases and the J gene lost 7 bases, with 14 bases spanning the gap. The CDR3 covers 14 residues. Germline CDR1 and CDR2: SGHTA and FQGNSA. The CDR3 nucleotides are TGTGCCAGCAGCTTTTTGGAGAGGCCAAATACGCAGTATTTT. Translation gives CASSFLERPNTQYF.

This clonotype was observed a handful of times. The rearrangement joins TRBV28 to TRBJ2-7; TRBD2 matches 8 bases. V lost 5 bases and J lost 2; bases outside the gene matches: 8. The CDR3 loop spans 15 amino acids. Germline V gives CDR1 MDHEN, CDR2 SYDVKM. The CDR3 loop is CASSPRAAGAYEQYF. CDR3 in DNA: TGTGCCAGCAGTCCCCGGGCAGCGGGGGCCTACGAGCAGTACTTC.

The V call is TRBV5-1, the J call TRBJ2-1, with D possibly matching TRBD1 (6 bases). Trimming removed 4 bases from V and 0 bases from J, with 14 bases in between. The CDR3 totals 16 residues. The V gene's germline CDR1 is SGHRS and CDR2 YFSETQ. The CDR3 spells CASSPVGTTSYNEQFF. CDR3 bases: TGCGCCAGCAGCCCGGTGGGGACAACCTCCTACAATGAGCAGTTCTTC.

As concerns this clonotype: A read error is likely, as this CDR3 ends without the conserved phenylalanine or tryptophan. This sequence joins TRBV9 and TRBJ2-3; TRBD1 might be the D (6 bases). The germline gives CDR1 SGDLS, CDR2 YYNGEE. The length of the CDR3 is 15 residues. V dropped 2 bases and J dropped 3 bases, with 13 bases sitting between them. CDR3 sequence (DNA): TGTGCCAGCAGCGTTACAGGGTTCGGGACAGATACGCAGTATTAT. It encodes CASSVTGFGTDTQYY.

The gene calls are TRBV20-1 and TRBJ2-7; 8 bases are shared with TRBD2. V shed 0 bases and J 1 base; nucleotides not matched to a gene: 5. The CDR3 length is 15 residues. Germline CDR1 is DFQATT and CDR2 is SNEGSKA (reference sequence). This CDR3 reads CSARDLGGRSYEQYF. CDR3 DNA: TGCAGTGCTAGAGATTTGGGCGGGAGGTCCTACGAGCAGTACTTC.

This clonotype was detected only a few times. CDR3: CASSALASGRVRLYEQYF. In DNA, the CDR3 is TGTGCCAGCAGTGCCCTGGCTAGCGGGAGAGTGAGGTTGTACGAGCAGTACTTC. V and J are TRBV6-1 and TRBJ2-7; TRBD2 agrees at 10 bases. The CDR3 spans 18 residues. V lost 4 bases and J lost 4; bases outside the gene matches: 16. Looked up from germline, CDR1 is MNHNS and CDR2 is SASEGT.

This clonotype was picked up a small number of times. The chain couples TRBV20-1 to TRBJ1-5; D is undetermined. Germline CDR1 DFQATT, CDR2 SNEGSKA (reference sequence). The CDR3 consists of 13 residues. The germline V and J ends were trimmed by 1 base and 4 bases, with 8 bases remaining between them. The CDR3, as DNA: TGCAGTGCTAGAGGAACGGATAATCAGCCCCAGCATTTT. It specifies CSARGTDNQPQHF.

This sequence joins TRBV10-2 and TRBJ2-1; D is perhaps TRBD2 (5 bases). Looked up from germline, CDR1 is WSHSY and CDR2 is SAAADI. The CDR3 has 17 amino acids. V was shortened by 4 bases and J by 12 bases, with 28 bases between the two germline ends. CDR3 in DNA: TGCGCCAGCAGTGGCCCCAGAGGGCTAGAGGACGGCACGGTGCAGTTCTTC. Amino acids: CASSGPRGLEDGTVQFF.

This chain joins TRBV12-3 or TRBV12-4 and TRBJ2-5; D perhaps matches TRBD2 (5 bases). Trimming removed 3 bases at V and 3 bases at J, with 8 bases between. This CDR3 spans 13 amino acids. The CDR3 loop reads CASSFYGEETQYF. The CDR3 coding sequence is TGTGCCAGCAGTTTTTACGGGGAAGAGACCCAGTACTTC.

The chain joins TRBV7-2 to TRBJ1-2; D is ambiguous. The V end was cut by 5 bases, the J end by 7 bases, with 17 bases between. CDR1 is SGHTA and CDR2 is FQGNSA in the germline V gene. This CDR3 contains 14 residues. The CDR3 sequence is CASSAISGVGGYTF. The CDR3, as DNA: TGTGCCAGCAGCGCTATCTCGGGTGTGGGTGGCTACACCTTC.

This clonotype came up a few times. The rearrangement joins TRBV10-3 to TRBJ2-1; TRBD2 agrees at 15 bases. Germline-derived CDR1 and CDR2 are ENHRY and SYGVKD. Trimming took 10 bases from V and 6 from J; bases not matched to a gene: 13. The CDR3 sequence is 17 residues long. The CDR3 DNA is TGTGCCACCCAGAAAGCGGGACTAGCGGGAGGAATCAATGAGCAGTTCTTC. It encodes CATQKAGLAGGINEQFF.

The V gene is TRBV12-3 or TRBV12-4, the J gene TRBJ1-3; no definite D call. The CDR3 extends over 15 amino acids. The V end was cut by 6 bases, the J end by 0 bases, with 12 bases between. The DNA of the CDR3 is TGTGCCAGCAGCCCCTCAGGCATCTCTGGAAACACCATATATTTT. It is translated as CASSPSGISGNTIYF.